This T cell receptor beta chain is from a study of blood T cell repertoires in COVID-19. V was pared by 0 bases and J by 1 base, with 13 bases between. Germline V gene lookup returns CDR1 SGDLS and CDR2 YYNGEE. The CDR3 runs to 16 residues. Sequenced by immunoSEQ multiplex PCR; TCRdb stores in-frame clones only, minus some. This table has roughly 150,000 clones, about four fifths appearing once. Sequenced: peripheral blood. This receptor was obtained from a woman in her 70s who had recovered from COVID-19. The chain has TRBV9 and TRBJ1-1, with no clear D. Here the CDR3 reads CASSVAAASGNTEAFF. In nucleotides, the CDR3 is TGTGCCAGCAGCGTAGCGGCGGCCTCTGGGAACACTGAAGCTTTCTTT.